One sample yielded the 25 T cell receptor beta chains listed below, sequenced in a study of regulatory dendritic cells for organ transplantation. Sorted T cells were CFSE-labeled and cultured four to five days with allogeneic regulatory or mature dendritic cells at 1:10. No antigens are known for them. The method was immunoSEQ multiplex PCR; TCRdb's version includes in-frame clones alone and lacks a portion of them. The sample holds 20,000 to 25,000 clones, over 75% seen once. The sequencing sample was made of naive CD4+ T cells from blood cultured with dendritic cells. Stated subset: CD45RA+ naive T cells. These receptor sequences come from a human donor in good health.

The V and J genes are TRBV7-9 and TRBJ2-7, with 10 bases aligning to TRBD2. Trimming cost V 2 bases and J 3 bases; bases outside gene matches: 10. Germline values: CDR1 SEHNR, CDR2 FQNEAQ (reference sequence). CDR3 size: 17 residues. CDR3 region: CASSLSLRTSGDYEQYF. The DNA for the CDR3 is TGTGCCAGCAGCTTATCGTTACGGACTAGCGGAGACTACGAGCAGTACTTC. Supplemented by reference TRBV7-9 and TRBJ2-7, the full variable domain reads DTGVSQNPRHKITKRGQNVTFRCDPISEHNRLYWYRQTLGQGPEFLTYFQNEAQLEKSRLLSDRFSAERPKGSFSTLEIQRTEQGDSAMYLCASSLSLRTSGDYEQYFGPGTRLTVT.

This clone came up once. The V call is TRBV14, the J call TRBJ2-7; D remains ambiguous. CDR1 and CDR2 from the germline V gene are SGHDN and FVKESK. The CDR3 totals 13 residues. V shed 4 bases and J shed 6 bases, with 13 bases lying between them. The CDR3 sequence: CASSLIIWGEQYF. The CDR3 region has the DNA TGTGCCAGCAGCCTAATAATATGGGGCGAGCAGTACTTC.

This rearrangement joins TRBV19 to TRBJ2-7; 7 positions agree with TRBD1. J was trimmed by 6 bases and V by 5 bases; bases with no gene match: 10. The CDR3 totals 14 residues. Per germline, CDR1 LNHDA and CDR2 SQIVND (reference sequence). CDR3 nucleotide sequence: TGTGCCAGTAGTCCCGGACAGGTTGATACCGAGCAGTACTTC. Translation gives CASSPGQVDTEQYF.

CDR3 sequence reads: CASSLGNEQFF. The CDR3 nucleotides are TGTGCCAGCAGTTTAGGGAATGAGCAGTTCTTC. The V call is TRBV28, the J call TRBJ2-1; D gene unclear. Trimming stripped 2 bases from V and 7 bases from J, with 3 bases between. Looked up from germline, CDR1 is MDHEN and CDR2 is SYDVKM. This CDR3 has 11 residues.

The rearrangement links TRBV4-3 to TRBJ1-2; D gene ambiguous. V shed 0 bases and J shed 7 bases, with 15 bases lying between them. This CDR3 region has 15 residues. Germline assignment: CDR1 LGHNA and CDR2 YSLEER. The CDR3 DNA reads as TGCGCCAGCAGCCAAGATAACCAATGGGGTCGTGGCTACACCTTC. Translating it yields CASSQDNQWGRGYTF.

The chain uses TRBV5-6 and TRBJ2-7; 10 bases fit TRBD1. CDR1 is SGHDT and CDR2 is YYEEEE in the germline V gene. This CDR3 spans 16 amino acids. With V trimmed by 4 bases and J by 4 bases, 11 bases remained unmatched. The CDR3: CASSRKPGQGIYEQYF. CDR3 DNA: TGTGCCAGCAGCAGAAAACCGGGACAGGGGATTTACGAGCAGTACTTC. The full variable domain, completed using reference TRBV5-6 and TRBJ2-7, is DAGVTQSPTHLIKTRGQQVTLRCSPKSGHDTVSWYQQALGQGPQFIFQYYEEEERQRGNFPDRFSGHQFPNYSSELNVNALLLGDSALYLCASSRKPGQGIYEQYFGPGTRLTVT.

V and J are TRBV4-3 and TRBJ1-1; 7 bases are a match to TRBD1. The V gene end was trimmed by 1 base and the J gene end by 10 bases; junction bases not matched to a gene: 12. CDR1 is LGHNA, CDR2 YSLEER, per germline. The CDR3 runs to 15 residues. CDR3 coding DNA: TGCGCCAGCAGCCAAGGTAATAGACAGGGATCTGTAGCTTTCTTT. It is translated as CASSQGNRQGSVAFF.

The chain employs TRBV6-1 and TRBJ2-7, with TRBD1 matching 8 bases. This CDR3 is built from 17 residues. The germline V gene encodes CDR1 MNHNS and CDR2 SASEGT. With 4 bases clipped from V and 0 bases from J, the junction kept 11 bases outside the gene matches. This CDR3 reads CASSGPQDRALSYEQYF. The CDR3 DNA is TGTGCCAGCAGTGGCCCCCAGGACAGGGCCCTCTCCTACGAGCAGTACTTC.

The CDR3 nucleotides read TGTGCCAGCAGTGGTAGCGGGAGGGCCGTCGATGAGCAGTTCTTC. It specifies CASSGSGRAVDEQFF. This chain links TRBV28 with TRBJ2-1; 11 positions match TRBD2. Germline values: CDR1 MDHEN, CDR2 SYDVKM. The CDR3 length is 15 residues. Germline trimming cut 5 bases from V and 8 bases from J; bases unmatched to any gene: 8.

The rearrangement links TRBV30 to TRBJ1-2; D perhaps matches TRBD1 (6 bases). The CDR3 length is 12 residues. CDR1 is GTSNPN, CDR2 SVGIG, per germline (reference sequence). Trimming stripped 6 bases from V and 7 bases from J, with 15 bases between. The CDR3 DNA reads as TGTGCCTGCCAACCCGGGACAAGTGGCTACACCTTC. Amino acid sequence: CACQPGTSGYTF.

The chain employs TRBV19 and TRBJ1-3; D is uncertain. The germline gives CDR1 LNHDA, CDR2 SQIVND (reference sequence). CDR3 length equals 14 residues. V was cut by 6 bases and J by 2 bases, with 11 bases left in between. The CDR3 protein is CASRSDPAGNTIYF. The DNA of the CDR3 is TGTGCCAGTAGATCCGACCCAGCTGGAAACACCATATATTTT.

A single count supports this clone. V usage is TRBV19 and J usage is TRBJ2-7, with no clear D. In germline, CDR1 is LNHDA, CDR2 SQIVND (reference sequence). The CDR3 has 15 residues. The V end was cut by 6 bases, the J end by 7 bases, with 22 bases between. The CDR3 DNA follows: TGTGCCAGTAGGCTGAGCCTTTCATCCTCGACGGAGCAGTACTTC. It is translated as CASRLSLSSSTEQYF.

CDR3 nucleotides: TGTGCCAGCAGCTTGTGGCCGTCCGGCTATGGCTACACCTTC. It specifies CASSLWPSGYGYTF. The J gene is TRBJ1-2, the V gene TRBV7-9, with D unclear. Germline CDR1 is SEHNR and CDR2 is FQNEAQ (reference sequence). V was trimmed by 3 bases and J by 4 bases, leaving 12 bases between them. This CDR3 comprises 14 residues. Using reference TRBV7-9 and TRBJ1-2 for the parts outside the CDR3, the full variable domain is DTGVSQNPRHKITKRGQNVTFRCDPISEHNRLYWYRQTLGQGPEFLTYFQNEAQLEKSRLLSDRFSAERPKGSFSTLEIQRTEQGDSAMYLCASSLWPSGYGYTFGSGTRLTVV.

The V call is TRBV19, the J call TRBJ1-2; D not certain. V lost 3 bases and J lost 6, with 14 bases in between. This CDR3 is 14 amino acids long. Germline values: CDR1 LNHDA, CDR2 SQIVND (reference sequence). CDR3 sequence: CASSINPPGHGYTF. The CDR3 DNA is TGTGCCAGTAGTATCAACCCCCCAGGCCATGGCTACACCTTC.

This chain links TRBV19 with TRBJ1-5; 7 bases are shared with TRBD1. Germline V CDR1 and CDR2: LNHDA, SQIVND (reference sequence). This CDR3 has 15 residues. V was pared by 7 bases and J by 3 bases, with 9 bases of the junction left unmatched. CDR3 bases: TGTGCCAGTAAGGTCAGGGGGTCAGACAATCAGCCCCAGCATTTT. The encoded protein is CASKVRGSDNQPQHF.

This chain uses TRBV28 with TRBJ1-2, with 8 bases lining up with TRBD1. The CDR3 runs 15 residues. Germline CDR1 reads MDHEN; CDR2 reads SYDVKM. Trimming cost V 5 bases and J 8 bases; bases outside gene matches: 13. The CDR3 DNA reads as TGTGCCAGCAGTGAACCCCCGGACAGGGTATACGGCTACACCTTC. This translates into CASSEPPDRVYGYTF.

V is TRBV9 and J is TRBJ2-5; D might be TRBD2 (5 bases). Trimming took 2 bases from V and 5 from J, leaving 16 bases between them. This CDR3 region has 15 residues. Germline V gene lookup returns CDR1 SGDLS and CDR2 YYNGEE. The CDR3 loop reads CASSVLGVTQETQYF. CDR3 bases: TGTGCCAGCAGCGTCCTGGGAGTAACGCAGGAGACCCAGTACTTC.

This clone was found once. The V gene is TRBV4-3, the J gene TRBJ2-3; 8 nucleotides match TRBD2. Germline V CDR1 and CDR2: LGHNA, YSLEER. This CDR3 is built from 17 residues. With V trimmed by 1 base and J by 8 bases, 14 bases remained unmatched. CDR3: CASSQAYGRANSLTQYF. The CDR3 DNA reads TGCGCCAGCAGCCAAGCATACGGGAGGGCAAACTCTCTTACGCAGTATTTT.

The table lists this clone with a count of one. This chain uses TRBV20-1 with TRBJ2-1; 14 bases are a match to TRBD2. The CDR3 sequence is 11 residues long. CDR1 and CDR2 from the germline V gene are DFQATT and SNEGSKA (reference sequence). V gave up 3 bases and J gave up 14 bases; unmatched junction bases: 0. CDR3 nucleotide sequence: TGCAGTGCTAGGACTAGCGGGAGGGAGTTCTTC. The encoded protein is CSARTSGREFF.

This clone has just a few counts. The rearrangement links TRBV28 to TRBJ1-2; 7 positions match TRBD1. Germline CDR1 MDHEN, CDR2 SYDVKM. The CDR3 is 13 residues long. V was clipped by 2 bases and J by 8 bases; unmatched bases: 5. CDR3 DNA sequence: TGTGCCAGCAGTTTAGGACAGGTCAAGGGCTACACCTTC. Translating gives CASSLGQVKGYTF.

The rearrangement links TRBV28 to TRBJ2-5, with D possibly being TRBD1 or TRBD2 (5 bases each). The CDR3 is 16 amino acids. Germline CDR1 reads MDHEN; CDR2 reads SYDVKM. V was trimmed by 3 bases and J by 2 bases, leaving 16 bases between them. The CDR3 DNA reads as TGTGCCAGCAGTTTCGGGGCCTTTGGACCACAAGAGACCCAGTACTTC. Amino acid sequence: CASSFGAFGPQETQYF.

V usage is TRBV6-5 and J usage is TRBJ2-7; TRBD2 might be the D (6 bases). V was pared by 7 bases and J by 2 bases, with 15 bases between. This CDR3 comprises 14 residues. CDR1 and CDR2 (germline): MNHEY, SVGAGI. The CDR3 is CASTRTKTTYEQYF. DNA for the CDR3: TGTGCCAGCACCCGGACTAAAACTACCTACGAGCAGTACTTC.

The V and J genes are TRBV15 and TRBJ2-3, with D hard to call. V was pared by 4 bases and J by 6 bases, with 11 bases between. Germline V gene lookup returns CDR1 LNHNV and CDR2 YYDKDF (reference sequence). The CDR3 covers 13 residues. This chain's CDR3 is CATSTDRSDTQYF. In nucleotides, the CDR3 is TGTGCCACCAGCACGGACCGGTCGGATACGCAGTATTTT.

The V gene is TRBV6-1, the J gene TRBJ1-2; D is unclear. CDR1 and CDR2 from the germline V gene are MNHNS and SASEGT. V dropped 4 bases and J dropped 6 bases, with 12 bases sitting between them. This CDR3 has 13 amino acids. The CDR3 sequence is CASSGFLIDGYTF. The CDR3, as DNA: TGTGCCAGCAGTGGTTTTTTGATCGATGGCTACACCTTC.

This rearrangement joins TRBV13 to TRBJ1-3; D remains ambiguous. Between the trimmed V and J ends, which lost 5 bases and 0 bases, there was a span of 14 bases. Germline lookup yields CDR1 PRHDT and CDR2 FYEKMQ (reference sequence). This CDR3 is 16 amino acids long. CDR3: CASSPPGLGSGNTIYF. Written as DNA, the CDR3 is TGTGCCAGCAGCCCGCCGGGGTTAGGCTCTGGAAACACCATATATTTT.